This T cell receptor beta chain was profiled in a study of a mutant IDH1 vaccine in newly diagnosed glioma. Regarding this clone: Antigen specificity is unknown.

Notes on the study in general: Pseudoprogression seemed unrelated to changes in top peripheral T cell clonotypes.

Time point indicated: week 23, last vaccination. Each vaccine dose was 300 ug of mutant IDH1 20-mer peptide, with topical imiquimod. The germline gives CDR1 SQVTM, CDR2 ANQGSEA. The CDR3 totals 14 residues. Trimming removed 3 bases from V and 0 bases from J, with 11 bases in between. The repertoire was sequenced with immunoSEQ multiplex PCR; TCRdb's copy has only in-frame clones and lacks some. The data contain some 33,000 clones, more than 75% of them singletons. The chain uses TRBV29-1 and TRBJ1-1; possibly TRBD1 for D (5 bases). Source: PBMCs, taken from a glioma patient whose treatment included an IDH1 peptide vaccine. The origin of this receptor is a man aged 35-49 years with glioma. CDR3 nucleotide sequence: TGCAGCGTTGATAAGGGGCGTATGAACACTGAAGCTTTCTTT. Protein product: CSVDKGRMNTEAFF.